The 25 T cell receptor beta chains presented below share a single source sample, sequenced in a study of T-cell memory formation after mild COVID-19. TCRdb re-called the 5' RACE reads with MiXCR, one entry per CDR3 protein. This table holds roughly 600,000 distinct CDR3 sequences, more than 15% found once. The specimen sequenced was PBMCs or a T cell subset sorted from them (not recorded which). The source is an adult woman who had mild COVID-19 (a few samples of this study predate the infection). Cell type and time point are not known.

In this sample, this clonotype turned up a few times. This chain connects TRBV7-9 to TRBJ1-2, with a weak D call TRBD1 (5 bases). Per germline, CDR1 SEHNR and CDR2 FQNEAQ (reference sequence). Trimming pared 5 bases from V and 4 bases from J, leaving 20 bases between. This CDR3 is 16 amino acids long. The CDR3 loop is CASSPGRAGGGYGYTF. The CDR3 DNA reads TGTGCCAGCAGCCCCGGTAGGGCCGGGGGGGGCTATGGCTACACCTTC.

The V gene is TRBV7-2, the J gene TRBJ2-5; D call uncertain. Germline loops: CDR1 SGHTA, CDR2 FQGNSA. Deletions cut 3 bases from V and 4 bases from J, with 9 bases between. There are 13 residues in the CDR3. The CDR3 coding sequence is TGTGCCAGCAGCTTCGGCCTAGGAGAGACCCAGTACTTC. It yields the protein CASSFGLGETQYF.

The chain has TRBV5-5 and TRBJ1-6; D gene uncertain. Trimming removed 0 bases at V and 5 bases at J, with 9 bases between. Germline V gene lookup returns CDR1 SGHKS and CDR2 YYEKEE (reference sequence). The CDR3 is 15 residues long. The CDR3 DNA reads TGTGCCAGCAGCTTGGAACAGATACATAATTCACCCCTCCACTTT. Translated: CASSLEQIHNSPLHF.

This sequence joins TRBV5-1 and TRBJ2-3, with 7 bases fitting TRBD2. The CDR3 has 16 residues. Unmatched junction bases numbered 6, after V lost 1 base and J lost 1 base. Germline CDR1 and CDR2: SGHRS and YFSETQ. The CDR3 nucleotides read TGCGCCAGCAGCTTGTGTGCGGGACTATGCACAGATACGCAGTATTTT. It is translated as CASSLCAGLCTDTQYF.

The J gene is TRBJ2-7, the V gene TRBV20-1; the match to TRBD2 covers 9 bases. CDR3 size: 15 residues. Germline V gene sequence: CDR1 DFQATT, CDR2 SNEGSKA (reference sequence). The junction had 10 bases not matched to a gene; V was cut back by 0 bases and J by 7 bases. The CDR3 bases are TGCAGTGCTAGAGACTTTAGCGGGAGTTCCGCGGAGCAGTACTTC. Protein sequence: CSARDFSGSSAEQYF.

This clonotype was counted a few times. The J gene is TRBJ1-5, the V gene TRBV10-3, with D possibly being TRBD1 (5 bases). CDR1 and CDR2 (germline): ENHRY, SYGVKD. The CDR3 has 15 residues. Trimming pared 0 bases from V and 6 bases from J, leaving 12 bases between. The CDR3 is CAISESGGVGQPQHF. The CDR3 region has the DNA TGTGCCATCAGTGAGTCTGGGGGGGTTGGTCAGCCCCAGCATTTT.

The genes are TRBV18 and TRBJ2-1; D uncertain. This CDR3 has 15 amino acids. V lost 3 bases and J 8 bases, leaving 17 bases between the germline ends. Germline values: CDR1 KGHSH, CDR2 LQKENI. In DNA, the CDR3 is TGTGCCAGCTCACCTCCCCGGAACAGTCGTGATGAGCAGTTCTTC. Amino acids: CASSPPRNSRDEQFF.

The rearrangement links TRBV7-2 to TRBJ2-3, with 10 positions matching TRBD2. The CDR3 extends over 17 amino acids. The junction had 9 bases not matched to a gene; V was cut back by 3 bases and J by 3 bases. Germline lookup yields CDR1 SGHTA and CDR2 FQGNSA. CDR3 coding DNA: TGTGCCAGCAGCTTTACCCCGGGACTAGCGAGGACAGATACGCAGTATTTT. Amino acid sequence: CASSFTPGLARTDTQYF.

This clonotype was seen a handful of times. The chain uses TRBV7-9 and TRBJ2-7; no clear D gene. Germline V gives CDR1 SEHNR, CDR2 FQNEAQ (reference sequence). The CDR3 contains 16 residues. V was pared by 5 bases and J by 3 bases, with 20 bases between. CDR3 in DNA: TGTGCCAGCAGCGGATTGGGCCACCACGAGCTCTACGAGCAGTACTTC. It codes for CASSGLGHHELYEQYF.

CDR3 coding DNA: TGCGCCAGCACCCTGGGGGGGGTCCCCTACAATGAGCAGTTCTTC. This translates into CASTLGGVPYNEQFF. This chain links TRBV4-1 with TRBJ2-1, with 7 nucleotides matching TRBD2. Germline V gene sequence: CDR1 MGHRA, CDR2 YSYEKL. This CDR3 has 15 amino acids. V shed 7 bases, J shed 2 bases, and the junction held 8 bases outside the gene matches.

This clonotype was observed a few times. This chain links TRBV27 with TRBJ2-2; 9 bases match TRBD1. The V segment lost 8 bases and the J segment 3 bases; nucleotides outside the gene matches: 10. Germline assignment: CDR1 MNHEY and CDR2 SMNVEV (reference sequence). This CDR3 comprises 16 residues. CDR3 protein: CASGPWTGDYTGELFF. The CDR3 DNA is TGTGCCAGCGGACCCTGGACAGGGGACTACACCGGGGAGCTGTTTTTT.

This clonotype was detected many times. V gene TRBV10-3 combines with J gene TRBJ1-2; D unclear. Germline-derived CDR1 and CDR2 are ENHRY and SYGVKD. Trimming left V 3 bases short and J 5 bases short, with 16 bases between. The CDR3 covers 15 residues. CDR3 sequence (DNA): TGTGCCATCAGTGAAGGGCTGCCGGGAATTTATGGCTACACCTTC. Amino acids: CAISEGLPGIYGYTF.

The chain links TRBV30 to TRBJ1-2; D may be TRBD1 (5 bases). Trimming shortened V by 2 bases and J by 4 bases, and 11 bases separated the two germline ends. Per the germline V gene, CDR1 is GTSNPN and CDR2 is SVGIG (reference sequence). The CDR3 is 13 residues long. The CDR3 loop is CAWSQIDSYGYTF. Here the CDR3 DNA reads TGTGCCTGGAGTCAAATCGACAGCTATGGCTACACCTTC.

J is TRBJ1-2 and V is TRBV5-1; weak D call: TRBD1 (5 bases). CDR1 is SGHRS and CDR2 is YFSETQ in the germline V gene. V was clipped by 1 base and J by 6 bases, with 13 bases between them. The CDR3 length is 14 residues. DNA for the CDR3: TGCGCCAGCAGCTTGACCTCAGGGTGGGATGGCTACACCTTC. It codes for CASSLTSGWDGYTF.

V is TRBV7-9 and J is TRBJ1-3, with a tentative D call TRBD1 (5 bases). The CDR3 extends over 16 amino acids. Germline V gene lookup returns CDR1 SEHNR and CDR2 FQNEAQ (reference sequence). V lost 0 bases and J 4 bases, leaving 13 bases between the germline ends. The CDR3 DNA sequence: TGTGCCAGCAGCTTAGCGATCGGGGGTACGGGAAACACCATATATTTT. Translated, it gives CASSLAIGGTGNTIYF.

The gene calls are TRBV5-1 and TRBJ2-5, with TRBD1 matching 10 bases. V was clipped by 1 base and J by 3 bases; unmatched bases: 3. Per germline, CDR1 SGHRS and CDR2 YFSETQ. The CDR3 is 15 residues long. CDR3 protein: CASSLPGTGEETQYF. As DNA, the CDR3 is TGCGCCAGCAGCTTGCCCGGGACAGGGGAAGAGACCCAGTACTTC.

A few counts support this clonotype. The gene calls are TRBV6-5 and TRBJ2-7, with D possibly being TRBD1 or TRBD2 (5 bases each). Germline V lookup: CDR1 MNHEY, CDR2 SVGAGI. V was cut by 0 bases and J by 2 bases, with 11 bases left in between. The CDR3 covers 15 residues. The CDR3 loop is CASSYSSTGPYEQYF. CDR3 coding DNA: TGTGCCAGCAGTTACTCGAGTACGGGGCCCTACGAGCAGTACTTC.

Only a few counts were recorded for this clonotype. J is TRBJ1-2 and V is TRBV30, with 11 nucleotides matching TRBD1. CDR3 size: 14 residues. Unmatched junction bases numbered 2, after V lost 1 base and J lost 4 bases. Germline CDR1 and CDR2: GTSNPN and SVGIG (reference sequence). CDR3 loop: CAWSGTGGSYGYTF. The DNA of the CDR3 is TGTGCCTGGAGTGGGACAGGGGGCAGCTATGGCTACACCTTC.

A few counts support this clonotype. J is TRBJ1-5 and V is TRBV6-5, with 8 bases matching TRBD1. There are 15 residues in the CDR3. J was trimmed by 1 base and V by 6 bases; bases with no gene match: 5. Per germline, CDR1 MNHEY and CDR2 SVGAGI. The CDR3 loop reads CASSTGGGSNQPQHF. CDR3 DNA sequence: TGTGCCAGCAGCACAGGGGGGGGGAGCAATCAGCCCCAGCATTTT.

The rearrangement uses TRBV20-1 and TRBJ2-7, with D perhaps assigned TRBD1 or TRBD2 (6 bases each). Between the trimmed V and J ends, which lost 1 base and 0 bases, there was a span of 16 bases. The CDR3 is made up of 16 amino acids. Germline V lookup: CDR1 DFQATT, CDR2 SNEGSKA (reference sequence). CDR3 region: CSARVRRGQSSYEQYF. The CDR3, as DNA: TGCAGTGCTAGAGTTCGACGGGGGCAGAGCTCCTACGAGCAGTACTTC.

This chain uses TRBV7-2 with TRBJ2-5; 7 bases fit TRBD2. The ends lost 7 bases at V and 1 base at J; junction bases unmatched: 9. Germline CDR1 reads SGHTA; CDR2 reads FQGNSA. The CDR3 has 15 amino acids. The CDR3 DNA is TGTGCCAGCACCATCAACGGCGGGGGCCAAGAGACCCAGTACTTC. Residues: CASTINGGGQETQYF.

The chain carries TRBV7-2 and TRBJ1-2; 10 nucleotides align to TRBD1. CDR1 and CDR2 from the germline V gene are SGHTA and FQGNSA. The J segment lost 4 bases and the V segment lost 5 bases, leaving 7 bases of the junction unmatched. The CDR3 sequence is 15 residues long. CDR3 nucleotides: TGTGCCAGCAGCCCCGGACAGGGGGGAGGCTATGGCTACACCTTC. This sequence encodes CASSPGQGGGYGYTF.

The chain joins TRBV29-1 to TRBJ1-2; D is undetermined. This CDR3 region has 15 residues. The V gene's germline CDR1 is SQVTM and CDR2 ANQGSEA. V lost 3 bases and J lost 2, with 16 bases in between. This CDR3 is CSVEDLDGINYGYTF. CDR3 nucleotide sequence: TGCAGCGTTGAGGACCTGGACGGGATCAACTATGGCTACACCTTC. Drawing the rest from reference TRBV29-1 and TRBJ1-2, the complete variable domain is SAVISQKPSRDICQRGTSLTIQCQVDSQVTMMFWYRQQPGQSLTLIATANQGSEATYESGFVIDKFPISRPNLTFSTLTVSNMSPEDSSIYLCSVEDLDGINYGYTFGSGTRLTVV.

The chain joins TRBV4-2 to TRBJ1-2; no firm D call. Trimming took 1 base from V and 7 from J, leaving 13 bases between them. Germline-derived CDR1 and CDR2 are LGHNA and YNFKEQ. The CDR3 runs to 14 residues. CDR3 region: CASSQAMGGFGYTF. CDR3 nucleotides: TGTGCCAGCAGCCAAGCTATGGGAGGGTTTGGCTACACCTTC.

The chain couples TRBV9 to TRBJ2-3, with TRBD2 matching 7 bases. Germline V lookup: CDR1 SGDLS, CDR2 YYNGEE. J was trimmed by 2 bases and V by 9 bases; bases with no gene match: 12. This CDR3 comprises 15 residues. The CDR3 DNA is TGTGCCACCGCTGTTGGGGGGGACTACACAGATACGCAGTATTTT. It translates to CATAVGGDYTDTQYF.